This T cell receptor (beta chain) stems from a study of cytomegalovirus exposure and HLA in healthy donors. Background on the study: An analysis done earlier identified approximately 120 million unique TCR beta sequences from 200 million or so T cells. Points from the study as a whole: For most TCR sequences rarity was the rule, although some public TCRs occurred in many donors.

This clone came up a few times. Antigen unknown. There were likely unrecorded immune exposures, though donors were nominally healthy when sampled. The PCR employed 60 Vbeta primers together with 13 Jbeta primers. Data came from immunoSEQ multiplex PCR; TCRdb stores just in-frame clones and leaves some out. Of 55,000 to 70,000 clones listed, roughly 75% are singletons. The CDR3 is made up of 15 amino acids. The V gene's germline CDR1 is GTSNPN and CDR2 SVGIG (reference sequence). The V end was cut by 1 base, the J end by 2 bases, with 9 bases between. The sequencing sample was made of PBMCs. The receptor comes from a woman under 40 in good health and CMV-seronegative. The chain links TRBV30 to TRBJ2-6; D possibly corresponds to TRBD1 (5 bases). CDR3 coding DNA: TGTGCCTGGAGTGAAGGGGTCCCTGGGGCCAACGTCCTGACTTTC. Translated, it gives CAWSEGVPGANVLTF.